This entry lists 14 T cell receptor beta chains sequenced from one sample in a study of blood T cell repertoires in COVID-19. The assay was immunoSEQ multiplex PCR, and TCRdb's table has in-frame clones only and misses some. The sample contains over 250,000 clones, approximately 89% of which appear only once. The source material was PBMCs or T cells enriched from blood (not recorded which). The receptors stem from a woman in her fifties or sixties who had recovered from COVID-19.

The chain uses TRBV28 and TRBJ1-2; no firm D call. This CDR3 spans 13 amino acids. Trimming took off 7 bases at V and 4 bases at J, with 13 bases between the two ends. Germline CDR1 MDHEN, CDR2 SYDVKM. The CDR3 is CASNREGVYGYTF. The CDR3 nucleotides read TGTGCCAGCAACCGGGAGGGCGTCTATGGCTACACCTTC.

The V call is TRBV5-1, the J call TRBJ2-1, with 12 bases lining up with TRBD1. Germline CDR1 reads SGHRS; CDR2 reads YFSETQ. V lost 0 bases and J lost 10; bases outside the gene matches: 11. The CDR3 runs 17 residues. CDR3 sequence (DNA): TGCGCCAGCAGCTTGGCGCCCGGGACAGGGGGCGGGAGGGAGCAGTTCTTC. Amino acid sequence: CASSLAPGTGGGREQFF.

This clone was observed once. The rearrangement uses TRBV4-2 and TRBJ2-1; D unclear. The germline V gene encodes CDR1 LGHNA and CDR2 YNFKEQ. V was trimmed by 0 bases and J by 2 bases, leaving 8 bases between them. This CDR3 has 15 amino acids. The CDR3: CASSQDRSAYNEQFF. The CDR3 DNA sequence: TGTGCCAGCAGCCAAGATCGGAGTGCCTACAATGAGCAGTTCTTC.

The gene calls are TRBV29-1 and TRBJ1-5; 10 bases match TRBD1. V shed 4 bases, J shed 1 base, and the junction held 10 bases outside the gene matches. CDR3 length equals 17 residues. Germline V CDR1 and CDR2: SQVTM, ANQGSEA. The CDR3 is CSVAGTGENGSNQPQHF. The CDR3 region has the DNA TGCAGCGTTGCCGGGACAGGGGAAAATGGGAGCAATCAGCCCCAGCATTTT.

This clone was counted a single time. The conserved final phenylalanine or tryptophan is absent from the CDR3, which likely points to a read error. The limits of the CDR3 on the DNA are not certain, so only TCRdb's listed CDR3 is given. CDR3 region: CASSRILAGGPAL. This chain links TRBV28 with TRBJ2-7; the tabulated D call, TRBD2, remains unverified against the DNA. In germline, CDR1 is MDHEN, CDR2 SYDVKM. The CDR3 spans 13 amino acids, including both terminal residues.

The V and J genes are TRBV28 and TRBJ1-6; 8 bases are shared with TRBD1. Germline-derived CDR1 and CDR2 are MDHEN and SYDVKM. The CDR3 totals 16 residues. J lost 5 bases, V lost 3 bases, and 6 bases had no gene match. The CDR3 bases are TGTGCCAGCAGTTTCCCCTGGACAGGGAATAATTCACCCCTCCACTTT. Translating gives CASSFPWTGNNSPLHF.

The chain recombines TRBV28 with TRBJ2-1; TRBD2 might be the D (5 bases). The length of the CDR3 is 15 residues. The V end was cut by 1 base, the J end by 12 bases, with 19 bases between. Germline V lookup: CDR1 MDHEN, CDR2 SYDVKM. The CDR3 bases are TGTGCCAGCAGTTTATTACTACTAACCGGCGAGGGGCAGTTCTTC. This gives the protein CASSLLLLTGEGQFF.

V and J are TRBV28 and TRBJ2-2; possible D gene TRBD1, 8 bases. Per germline, CDR1 MDHEN and CDR2 SYDVKM. Trimming shortened V by 4 bases and J by 4 bases, and 16 bases separated the two germline ends. This CDR3 contains 16 residues. The CDR3 region is CASSYRQGRGTGELFF. The CDR3 DNA reads as TGTGCCAGCAGTTACCGACAGGGGAGGGGCACCGGGGAGCTGTTTTTT.

As DNA, the CDR3 is TGTGCCAGCAGGCGGTGGACAGGGATGAACACTGAAGCTTTCTTT. Translated: CASRRWTGMNTEAFF. The rearrangement uses TRBV5-8 and TRBJ1-1; 8 bases match TRBD1. With 5 bases clipped from V and 0 bases from J, the junction kept 6 bases outside the gene matches. This CDR3 contains 15 residues. CDR1 is SGHTS, CDR2 YDEGEE, per germline.

The chain links TRBV6-5 to TRBJ1-3; TRBD1 aligns across 7 bases. The CDR3 has 15 residues. V was pared by 5 bases and J by 1 base, with 5 bases of the junction left unmatched. Germline CDR1 and CDR2: MNHEY and SVGAGI. The DNA of the CDR3 is TGTGCCAGCAGTCCCCAGACAGGGTCTGGAAACACCATATATTTT. Protein: CASSPQTGSGNTIYF.

A few counts support this clone. This chain connects TRBV6-4 to TRBJ1-5; 7 positions match TRBD1. Germline assignment: CDR1 MRHNA and CDR2 SNTAGT. The V gene end was trimmed by 8 bases and the J gene end by 3 bases; junction bases not matched to a gene: 4. The CDR3 sequence is 13 residues long. CDR3 loop: CASSGQPNQPQHF. In DNA form, the CDR3 reads TGTGCCAGCTCGGGACAGCCCAATCAGCCCCAGCATTTT.

The chain joins TRBV5-1 to TRBJ1-6, with TRBD1 identical over 7 bases. V shed 7 bases, J shed 9 bases, and the junction held 10 bases outside the gene matches. The CDR3 has 14 residues. Germline values: CDR1 SGHRS, CDR2 YFSETQ. DNA for the CDR3: TGCGCCAGCGGAGGGGACAGAGTGGGTTCACCCCTCCACTTT. Its protein is CASGGDRVGSPLHF.

The CDR3 is CASRPGLAGVGEQYF. CDR3 in DNA: TGTGCCAGTAGACCGGGACTAGCGGGGGTTGGCGAGCAGTACTTC. The V gene is TRBV19, the J gene TRBJ2-7; 14 bases are shared with TRBD2. The CDR3 is 15 amino acids. Per germline, CDR1 LNHDA and CDR2 SQIVND (reference sequence). Unmatched junction bases numbered 7, after V lost 6 bases and J lost 6 bases. The full variable domain, completed using reference TRBV19 and TRBJ2-7, is DGGITQSPKYLFRKEGQNVTLSCEQNLNHDAMYWYRQDPGQGLRLIYYSQIVNDFQKGDIAEGYSVSREKKESFPLTVTSAQKNPTAFYLCASRPGLAGVGEQYFGPGTRLTVT.

The chain joins TRBV2 to TRBJ2-7, with TRBD1 as a possible D gene (5 bases). The CDR3 sequence is 12 residues long. V lost 8 bases and J lost 1, with 9 bases in between. CDR1 is SNHLY, CDR2 FYNNEI, per germline. This CDR3 is CASGAQSYEQYF. The CDR3 coding sequence is TGTGCCAGCGGGGCCCAGTCCTACGAGCAGTACTTC.